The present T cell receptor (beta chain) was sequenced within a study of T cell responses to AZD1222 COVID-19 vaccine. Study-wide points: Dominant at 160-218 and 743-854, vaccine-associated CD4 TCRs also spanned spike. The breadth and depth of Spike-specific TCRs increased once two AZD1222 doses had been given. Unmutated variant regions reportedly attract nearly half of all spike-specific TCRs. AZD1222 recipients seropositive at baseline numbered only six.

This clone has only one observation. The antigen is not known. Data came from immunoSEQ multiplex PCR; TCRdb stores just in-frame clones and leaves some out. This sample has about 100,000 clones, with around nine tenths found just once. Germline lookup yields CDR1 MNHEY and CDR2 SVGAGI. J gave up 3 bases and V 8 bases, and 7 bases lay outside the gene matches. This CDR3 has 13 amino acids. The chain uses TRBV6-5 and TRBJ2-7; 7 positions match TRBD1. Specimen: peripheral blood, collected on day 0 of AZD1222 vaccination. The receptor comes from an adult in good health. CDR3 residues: CASGDSDLYEQYF. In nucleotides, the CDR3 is TGTGCCAGCGGGGACAGCGATCTCTACGAGCAGTACTTC.